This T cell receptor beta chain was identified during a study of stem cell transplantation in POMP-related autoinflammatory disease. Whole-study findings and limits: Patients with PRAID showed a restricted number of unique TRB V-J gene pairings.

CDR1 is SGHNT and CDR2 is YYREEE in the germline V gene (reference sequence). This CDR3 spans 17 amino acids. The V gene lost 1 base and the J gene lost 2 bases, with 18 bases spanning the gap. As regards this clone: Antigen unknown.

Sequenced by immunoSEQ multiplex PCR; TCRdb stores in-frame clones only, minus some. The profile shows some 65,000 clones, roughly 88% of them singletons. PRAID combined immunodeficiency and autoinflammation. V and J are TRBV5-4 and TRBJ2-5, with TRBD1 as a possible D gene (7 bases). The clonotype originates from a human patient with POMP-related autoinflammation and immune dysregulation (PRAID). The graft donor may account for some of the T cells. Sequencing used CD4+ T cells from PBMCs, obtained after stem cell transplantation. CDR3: CASSLRRGQFSQETQYF. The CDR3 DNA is TGTGCCAGCAGCTTGAGGAGGGGGCAGTTTTCGCAAGAGACCCAGTACTTC.